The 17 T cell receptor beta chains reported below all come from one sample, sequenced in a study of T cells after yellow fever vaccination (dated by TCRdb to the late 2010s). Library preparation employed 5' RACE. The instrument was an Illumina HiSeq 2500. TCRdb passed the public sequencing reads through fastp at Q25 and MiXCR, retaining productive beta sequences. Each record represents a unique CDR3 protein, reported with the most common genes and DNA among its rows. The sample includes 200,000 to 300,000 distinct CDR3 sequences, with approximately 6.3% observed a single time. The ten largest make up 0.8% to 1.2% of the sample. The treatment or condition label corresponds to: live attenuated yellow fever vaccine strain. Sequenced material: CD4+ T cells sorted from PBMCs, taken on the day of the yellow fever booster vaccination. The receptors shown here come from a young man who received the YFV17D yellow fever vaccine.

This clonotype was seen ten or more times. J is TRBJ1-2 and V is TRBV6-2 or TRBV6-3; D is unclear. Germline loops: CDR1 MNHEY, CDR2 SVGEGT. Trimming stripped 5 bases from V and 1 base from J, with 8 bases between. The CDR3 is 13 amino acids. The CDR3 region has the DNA TGTGCCAGCAGTAGTTCGAATAACTATGGCTACACCTTC. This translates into CASSSSNNYGYTF.

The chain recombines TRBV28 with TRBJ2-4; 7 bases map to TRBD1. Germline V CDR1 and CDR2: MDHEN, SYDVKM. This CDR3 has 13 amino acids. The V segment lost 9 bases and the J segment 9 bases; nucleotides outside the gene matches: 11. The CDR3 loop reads CARSTTGMVIQYF. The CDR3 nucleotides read TGTGCCAGAAGTACGACAGGGATGGTCATTCAGTACTTC.

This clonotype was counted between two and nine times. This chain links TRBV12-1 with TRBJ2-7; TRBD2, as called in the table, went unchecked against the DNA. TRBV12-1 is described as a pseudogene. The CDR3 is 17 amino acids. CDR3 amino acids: CASSPHASGNPFYEQYF. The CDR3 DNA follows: TGTGCCAGCAGCCCGCACGCTAGCGGGAATCCCTTCTACGAGCAGTACTTC.

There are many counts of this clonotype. CDR3 nucleotides: TGTGCCAGCAGCTCTTCTAGCGGGATTATGTACTTC. It specifies CASSSSSGIMYF. The V and J genes are TRBV7-2 and TRBJ2-7; TRBD2 matches at 9 bases. This CDR3 comprises 12 residues. CDR1 and CDR2 (germline): SGHTA, FQGNSA. V shed 4 bases, J shed 12 bases, and the junction held 7 bases outside the gene matches.

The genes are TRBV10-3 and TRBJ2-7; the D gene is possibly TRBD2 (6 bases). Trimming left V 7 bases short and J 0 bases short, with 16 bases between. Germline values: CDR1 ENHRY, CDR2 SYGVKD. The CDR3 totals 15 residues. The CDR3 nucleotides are TGTGCCATCAAACAAACGGCGGGGAGCTCCTACGAGCAGTACTTC. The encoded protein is CAIKQTAGSSYEQYF.

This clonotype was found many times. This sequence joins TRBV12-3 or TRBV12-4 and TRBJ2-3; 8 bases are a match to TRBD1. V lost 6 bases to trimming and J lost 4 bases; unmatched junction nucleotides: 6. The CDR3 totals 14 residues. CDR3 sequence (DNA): TGTGCCAGCAGAACTGGACAGGGTGCAGATACGCAGTATTTT. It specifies CASRTGQGADTQYF.

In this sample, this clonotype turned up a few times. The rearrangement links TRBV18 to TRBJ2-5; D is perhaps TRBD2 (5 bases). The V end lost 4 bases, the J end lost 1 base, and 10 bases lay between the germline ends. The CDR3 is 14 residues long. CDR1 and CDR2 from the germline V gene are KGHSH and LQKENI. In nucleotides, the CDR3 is TGTGCCAGCTCACAAGCGGAGTCCCAAGAGACCCAGTACTTC. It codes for CASSQAESQETQYF.

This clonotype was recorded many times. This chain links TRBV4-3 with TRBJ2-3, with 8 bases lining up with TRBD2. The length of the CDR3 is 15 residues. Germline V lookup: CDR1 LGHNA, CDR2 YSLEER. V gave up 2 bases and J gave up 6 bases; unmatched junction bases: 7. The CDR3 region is CASSQPNSGKDTQYF. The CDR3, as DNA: TGCGCCAGCAGCCAACCAAATAGCGGGAAGGATACGCAGTATTTT.

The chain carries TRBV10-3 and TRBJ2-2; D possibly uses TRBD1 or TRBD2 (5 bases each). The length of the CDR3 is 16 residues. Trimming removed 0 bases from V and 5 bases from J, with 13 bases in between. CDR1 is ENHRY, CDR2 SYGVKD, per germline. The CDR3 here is CAISESSTRETGELFF. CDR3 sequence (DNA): TGTGCCATCAGTGAGTCGAGTACCAGGGAGACCGGGGAGCTGTTTTTT.

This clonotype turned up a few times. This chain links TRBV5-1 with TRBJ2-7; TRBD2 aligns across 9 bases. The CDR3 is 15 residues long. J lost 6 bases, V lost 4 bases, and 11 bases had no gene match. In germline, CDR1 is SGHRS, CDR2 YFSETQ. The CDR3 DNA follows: TGCGCCAGCAGCCCCGGACTAGCGAGCTATGGCGAGCAGTACTTC. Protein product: CASSPGLASYGEQYF.

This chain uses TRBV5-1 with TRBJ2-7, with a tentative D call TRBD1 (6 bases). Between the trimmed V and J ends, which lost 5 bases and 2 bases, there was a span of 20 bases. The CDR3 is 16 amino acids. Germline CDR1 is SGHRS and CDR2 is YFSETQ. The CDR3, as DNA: TGCGCCAGCAGGGAGTCGACGGGACACAATCCCTACGAGCAGTACTTC. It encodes CASRESTGHNPYEQYF.

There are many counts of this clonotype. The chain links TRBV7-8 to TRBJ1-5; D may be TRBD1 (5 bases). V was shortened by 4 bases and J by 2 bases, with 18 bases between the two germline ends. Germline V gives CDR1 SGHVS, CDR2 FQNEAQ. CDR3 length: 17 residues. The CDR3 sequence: CASSSREGFGGNQPQHF. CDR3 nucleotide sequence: TGTGCCAGCAGCTCTAGGGAGGGGTTTGGGGGCAATCAGCCCCAGCATTTT.

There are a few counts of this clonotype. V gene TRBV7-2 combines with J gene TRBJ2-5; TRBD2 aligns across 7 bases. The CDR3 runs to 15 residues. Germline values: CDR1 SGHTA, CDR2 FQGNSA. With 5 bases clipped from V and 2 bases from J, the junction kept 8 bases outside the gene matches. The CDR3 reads CASSLPGEGQETQYF. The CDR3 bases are TGTGCCAGCAGCCTCCCGGGGGAGGGACAAGAGACCCAGTACTTC.

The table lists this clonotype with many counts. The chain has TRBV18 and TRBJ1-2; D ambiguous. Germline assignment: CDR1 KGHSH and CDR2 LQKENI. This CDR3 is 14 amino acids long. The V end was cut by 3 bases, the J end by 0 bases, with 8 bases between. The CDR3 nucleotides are TGTGCCAGCTCACCGCCGGCTCCTAACTATGGCTACACCTTC. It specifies CASSPPAPNYGYTF.

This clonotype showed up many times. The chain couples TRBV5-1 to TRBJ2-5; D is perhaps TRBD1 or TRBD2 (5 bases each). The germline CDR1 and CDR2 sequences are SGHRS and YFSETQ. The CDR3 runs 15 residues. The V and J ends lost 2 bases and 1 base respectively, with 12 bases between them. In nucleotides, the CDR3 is TGCGCCAGCAGCTTAGCGCCGGGACCCCAAGAGACCCAGTACTTC. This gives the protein CASSLAPGPQETQYF.

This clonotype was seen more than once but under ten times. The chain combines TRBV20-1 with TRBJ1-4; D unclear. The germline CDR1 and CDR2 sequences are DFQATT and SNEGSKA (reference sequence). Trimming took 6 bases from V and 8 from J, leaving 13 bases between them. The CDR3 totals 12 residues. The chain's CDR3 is CSAPKAPEKLFF. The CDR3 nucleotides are TGCAGTGCCCCAAAAGCCCCCGAAAAACTGTTTTTT.

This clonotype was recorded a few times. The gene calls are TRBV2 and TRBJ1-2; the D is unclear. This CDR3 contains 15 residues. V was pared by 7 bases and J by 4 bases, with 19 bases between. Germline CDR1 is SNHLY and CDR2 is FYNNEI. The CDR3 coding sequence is TGTGCCAGCACACCGGGGAGGCGGAACCCCTATGGCTACACCTTC. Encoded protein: CASTPGRRNPYGYTF.